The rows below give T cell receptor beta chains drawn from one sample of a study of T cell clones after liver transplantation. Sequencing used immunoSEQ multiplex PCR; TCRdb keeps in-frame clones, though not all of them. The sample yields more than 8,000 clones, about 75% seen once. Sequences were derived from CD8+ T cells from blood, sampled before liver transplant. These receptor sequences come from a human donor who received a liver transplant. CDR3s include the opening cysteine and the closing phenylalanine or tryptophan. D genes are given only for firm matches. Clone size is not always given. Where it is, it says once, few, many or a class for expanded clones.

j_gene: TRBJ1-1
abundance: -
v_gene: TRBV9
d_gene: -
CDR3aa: CASSLRDGGIFTEAFF
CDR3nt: TGTGCCAGCAGCCTTAGAGATGGGGGAATTTTCACTGAAGCTTTCTTT

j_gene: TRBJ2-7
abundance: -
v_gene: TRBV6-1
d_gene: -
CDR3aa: CASSRGGSYEQYF
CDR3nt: TGTGCCAGCAGTAGAGGGGGCTCCTACGAGCAGTACTTC

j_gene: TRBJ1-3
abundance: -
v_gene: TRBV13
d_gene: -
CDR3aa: CASSLEQNLPGNTIYF
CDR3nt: TGTGCCAGCAGCTTAGAGCAGAACCTTCCTGGAAACACCATATATTTT

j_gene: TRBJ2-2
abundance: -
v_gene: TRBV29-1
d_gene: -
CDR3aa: CSVGVVTNTGELFF
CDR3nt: TGCAGCGTTGGAGTGGTCACGAACACCGGGGAGCTGTTTTTT

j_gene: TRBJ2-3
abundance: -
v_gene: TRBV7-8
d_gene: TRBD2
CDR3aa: CASSSSGESTDTQYF
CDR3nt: TGTGCCAGCAGCTCTAGCGGGGAAAGCACAGATACGCAGTATTTT

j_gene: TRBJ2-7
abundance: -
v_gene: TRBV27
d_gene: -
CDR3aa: CASSPEGAMGDEQYF
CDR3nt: TGTGCCAGCAGTCCCGAAGGTGCGATGGGGGACGAGCAGTACTTC

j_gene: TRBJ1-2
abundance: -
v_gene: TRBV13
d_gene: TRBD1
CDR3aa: CASSFGTGNWLGQGNYGYTF
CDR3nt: TGTGCCAGCAGCTTTGGGACAGGAAATTGGTTGGGACAGGGCAACTATGGCTACACCTTC

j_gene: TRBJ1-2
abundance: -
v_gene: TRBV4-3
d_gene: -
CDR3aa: CASSQTRGSGYTF
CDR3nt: TGCGCCAGCAGCCAAACCAGGGGCTCTGGCTACACCTTC

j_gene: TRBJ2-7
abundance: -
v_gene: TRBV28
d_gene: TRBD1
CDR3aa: CASSLTPELTGWEQYF
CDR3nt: TGTGCCAGCAGTTTAACCCCGGAACTGACAGGGTGGGAGCAGTACTTC

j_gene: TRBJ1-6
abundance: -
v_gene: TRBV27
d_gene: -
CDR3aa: CASSAGESPLHF
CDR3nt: TGTGCCAGCAGTGCAGGGGAGTCACCCCTCCACTTT

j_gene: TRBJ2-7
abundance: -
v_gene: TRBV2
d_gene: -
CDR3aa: CASSGVGMGYEQYF
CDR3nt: TGTGCCAGCAGTGGCGTAGGGATGGGGTACGAGCAGTACTTC

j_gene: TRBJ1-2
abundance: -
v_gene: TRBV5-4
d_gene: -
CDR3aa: CASSPQVAGYGYTF
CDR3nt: TGCGCCAGCAGCCCGCAGGTGGCGGGCTATGGCTACACCTTC

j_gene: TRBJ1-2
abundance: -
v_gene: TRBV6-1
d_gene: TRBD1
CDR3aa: CASSERGTGVGGYTF
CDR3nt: TGTGCCAGCAGTGAGCGGGGGACAGGCGTCGGGGGCTACACCTTC

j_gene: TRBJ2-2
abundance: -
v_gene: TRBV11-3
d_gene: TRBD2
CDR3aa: CASSPTSGGPNTGELFF
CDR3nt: TGTGCCAGCAGCCCGACTAGCGGGGGGCCGAACACCGGGGAGCTGTTTTTT

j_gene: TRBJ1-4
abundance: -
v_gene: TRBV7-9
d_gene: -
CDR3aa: CASSLPSGAAITNEKLFF
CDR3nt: TGTGCCAGCAGCTTACCTTCAGGGGCAGCAATCACTAATGAAAAACTGTTTTTT

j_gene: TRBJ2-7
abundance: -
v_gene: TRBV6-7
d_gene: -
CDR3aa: CASRGKEYEQYF
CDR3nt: TGTGCCAGCAGGGGTAAGGAGTACGAGCAGTACTTC

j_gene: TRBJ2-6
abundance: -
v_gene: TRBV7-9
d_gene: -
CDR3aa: CASSPTTTGANVLTF
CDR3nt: TGTGCCAGCAGCCCTACAACAACTGGGGCCAACGTCCTGACTTTC

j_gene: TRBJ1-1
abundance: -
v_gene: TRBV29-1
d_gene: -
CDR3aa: CSVEDGRMNTEAFF
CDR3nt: TGCAGCGTTGAAGACGGACGGATGAACACTGAAGCTTTCTTT

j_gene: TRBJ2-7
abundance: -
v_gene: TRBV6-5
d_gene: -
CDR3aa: CASSDGSGYEQYF
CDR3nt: TGTGCCAGCAGCGATGGAAGCGGCTACGAGCAGTACTTC

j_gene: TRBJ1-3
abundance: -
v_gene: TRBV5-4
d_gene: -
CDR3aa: CASSPEISGNTIYF
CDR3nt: TGTGCCAGCAGCCCCGAGATCTCTGGAAACACCATATATTTT

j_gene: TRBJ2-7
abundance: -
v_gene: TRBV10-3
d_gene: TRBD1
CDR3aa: CAIRNYGTGPHEQYF
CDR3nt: TGTGCCATCAGGAACTACGGGACAGGGCCTCACGAGCAGTACTTC

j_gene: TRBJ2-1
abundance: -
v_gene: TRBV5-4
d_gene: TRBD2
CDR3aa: CASSLDLAGLGQLYNEQFF
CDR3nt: TGTGCCAGCAGCTTGGACCTAGCGGGGTTAGGTCAGCTCTACAATGAGCAGTTCTTC

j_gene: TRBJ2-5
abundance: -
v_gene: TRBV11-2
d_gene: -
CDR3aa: CASNPGAGQKETQYF
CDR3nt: TGTGCCAGCAACCCAGGAGCCGGACAGAAAGAGACCCAGTACTTC

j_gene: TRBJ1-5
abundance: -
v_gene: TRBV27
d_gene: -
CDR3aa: CASRTTRAGENQPQHF
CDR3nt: TGTGCCAGCAGGACCACCAGGGCGGGGGAGAATCAGCCCCAGCATTTT

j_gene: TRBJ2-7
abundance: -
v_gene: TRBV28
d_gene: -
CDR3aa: CASSLKRWAYEQYF
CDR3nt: TGTGCCAGCAGTTTGAAAAGGTGGGCCTACGAGCAGTACTTC

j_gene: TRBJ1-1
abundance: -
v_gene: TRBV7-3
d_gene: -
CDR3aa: CASSLTNAGDTEAFF
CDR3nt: TGTGCCAGCAGCTTAACAAACGCGGGGGACACTGAAGCTTTCTTT

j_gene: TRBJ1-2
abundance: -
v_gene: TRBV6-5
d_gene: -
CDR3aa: CASSFQGGSEYGYTF
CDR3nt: TGTGCCAGCAGTTTCCAGGGTGGCAGCGAGTATGGCTACACCTTC

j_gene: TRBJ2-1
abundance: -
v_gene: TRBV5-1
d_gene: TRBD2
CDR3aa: CASSLGLAVSLNEQFF
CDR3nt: TGCGCCAGCAGCTTGGGCCTAGCGGTGAGTCTAAATGAGCAGTTCTTC

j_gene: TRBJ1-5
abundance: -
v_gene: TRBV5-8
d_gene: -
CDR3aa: CASSLATAGNQPQHF
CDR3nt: TGTGCCAGCAGCTTGGCCACCGCTGGGAATCAGCCCCAGCATTTT

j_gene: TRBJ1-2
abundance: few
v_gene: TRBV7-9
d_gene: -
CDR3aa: CASSSMIAGVPYGYTF
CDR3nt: TGTGCCAGCAGTTCTATGATTGCGGGGGTTCCCTATGGCTACACCTTC

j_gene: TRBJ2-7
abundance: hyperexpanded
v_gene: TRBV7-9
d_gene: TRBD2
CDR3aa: CASSLALAGWYEQYF
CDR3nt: TGTGCCAGCAGCTTAGCTCTAGCGGGTTGGTACGAGCAGTACTTC

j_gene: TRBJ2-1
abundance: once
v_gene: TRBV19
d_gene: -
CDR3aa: CASSPTRLNEQFF
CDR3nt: TGTGCCAGTAGCCCTACTAGGCTCAATGAGCAGTTCTTC

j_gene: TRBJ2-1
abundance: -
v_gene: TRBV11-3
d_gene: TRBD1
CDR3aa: CASSLDRSGTGKATRQFF
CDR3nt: TGTGCCAGCAGCTTAGATCGGAGTGGGACAGGGAAGGCCACCCGGCAGTTCTTC

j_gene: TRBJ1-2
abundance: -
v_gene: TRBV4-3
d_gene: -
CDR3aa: CASSQEWDLGFYGYTF
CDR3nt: TGCGCCAGCAGCCAAGAATGGGACTTAGGGTTTTATGGCTACACCTTC

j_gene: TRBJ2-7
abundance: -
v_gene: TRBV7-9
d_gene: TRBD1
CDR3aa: CASSSRDSYEQYF
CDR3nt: TGTGCCAGCAGCTCCCGGGACAGCTACGAGCAGTACTTC

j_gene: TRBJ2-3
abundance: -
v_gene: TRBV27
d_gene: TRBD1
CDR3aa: CASNPGSGGIHTQYF
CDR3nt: TGTGCCAGCAACCCCGGGTCAGGGGGCATTCATACGCAGTATTTT